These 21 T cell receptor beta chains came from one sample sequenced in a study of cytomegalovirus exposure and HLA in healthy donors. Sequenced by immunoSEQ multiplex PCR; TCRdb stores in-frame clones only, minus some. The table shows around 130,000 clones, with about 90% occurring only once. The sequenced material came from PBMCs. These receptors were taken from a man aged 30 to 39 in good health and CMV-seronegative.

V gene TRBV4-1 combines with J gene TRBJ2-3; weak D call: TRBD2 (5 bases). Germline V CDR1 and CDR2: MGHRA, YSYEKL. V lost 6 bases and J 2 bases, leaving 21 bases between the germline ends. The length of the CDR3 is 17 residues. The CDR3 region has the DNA TGCGCCAGCAGTCTCCCGACCCCCCGGGGAGACACAGATACGCAGTATTTT. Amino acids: CASSLPTPRGDTDTQYF.

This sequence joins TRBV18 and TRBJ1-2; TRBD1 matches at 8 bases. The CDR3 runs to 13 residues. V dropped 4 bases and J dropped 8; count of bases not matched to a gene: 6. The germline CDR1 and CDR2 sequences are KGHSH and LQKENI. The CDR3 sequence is CASSRTGQGGYTF. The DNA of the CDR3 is TGTGCCAGCTCACGGACTGGACAGGGAGGCTACACCTTC.

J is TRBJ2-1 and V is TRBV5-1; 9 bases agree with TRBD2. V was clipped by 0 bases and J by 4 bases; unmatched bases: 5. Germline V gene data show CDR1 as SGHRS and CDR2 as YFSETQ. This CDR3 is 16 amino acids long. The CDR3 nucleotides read TGCGCCAGCAGCTTGGGACTAGCGGCTATTTACAATGAGCAGTTCTTC. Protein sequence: CASSLGLAAIYNEQFF.

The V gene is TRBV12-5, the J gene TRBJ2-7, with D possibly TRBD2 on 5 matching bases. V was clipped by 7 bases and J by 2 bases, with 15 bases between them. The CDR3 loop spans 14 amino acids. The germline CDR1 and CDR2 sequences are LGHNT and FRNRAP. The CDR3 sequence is CASASGSRAYEQYF. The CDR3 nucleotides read TGTGCTAGTGCCTCGGGGTCAAGGGCCTACGAGCAGTACTTC.

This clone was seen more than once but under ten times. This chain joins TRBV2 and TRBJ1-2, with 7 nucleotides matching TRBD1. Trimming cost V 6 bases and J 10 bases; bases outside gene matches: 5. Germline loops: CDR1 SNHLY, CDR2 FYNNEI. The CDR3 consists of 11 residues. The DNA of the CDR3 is TGTGCCAGCAGCCCCGACAGGGACTACACCTTC. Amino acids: CASSPDRDYTF.

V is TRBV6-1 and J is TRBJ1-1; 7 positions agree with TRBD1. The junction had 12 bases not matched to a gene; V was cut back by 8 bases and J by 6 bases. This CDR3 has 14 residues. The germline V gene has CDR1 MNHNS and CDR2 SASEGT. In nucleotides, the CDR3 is TGTGCCAGCGAAAGGGGGCAGGGGCGTGCTGAAGCTTTCTTT. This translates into CASERGQGRAEAFF.

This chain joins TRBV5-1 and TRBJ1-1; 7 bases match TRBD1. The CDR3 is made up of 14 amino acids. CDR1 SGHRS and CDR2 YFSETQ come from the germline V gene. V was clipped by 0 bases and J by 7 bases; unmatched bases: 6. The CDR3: CASSLGGGAGEAFF. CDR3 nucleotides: TGCGCCAGCAGCTTGGGAGGGGGCGCGGGTGAAGCTTTCTTT. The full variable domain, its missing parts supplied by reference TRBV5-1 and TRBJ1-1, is KAGVTQTPRYLIKTRGQQVTLSCSPISGHRSVSWYQQTPGQGLQFLFEYFSETQRNKGNFPGRFSGRQFSNSRSEMNVSTLELGDSALYLCASSLGGGAGEAFFGQGTRLTVV.

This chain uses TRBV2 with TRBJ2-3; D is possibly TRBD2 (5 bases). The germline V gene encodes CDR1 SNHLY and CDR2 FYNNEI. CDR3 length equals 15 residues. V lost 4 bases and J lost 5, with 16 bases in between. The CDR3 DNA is TGTGCCAGCAGTGTAACCCCGGCAAGCGGAGATACGCAGTATTTT. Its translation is CASSVTPASGDTQYF.

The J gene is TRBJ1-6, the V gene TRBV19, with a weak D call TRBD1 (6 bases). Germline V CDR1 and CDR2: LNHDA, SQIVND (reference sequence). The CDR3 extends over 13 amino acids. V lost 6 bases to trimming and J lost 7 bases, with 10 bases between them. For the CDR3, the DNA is TGTGCCAGTAGGACAGGCGCGAATTCACCCCTCCACTTT. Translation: CASRTGANSPLHF.

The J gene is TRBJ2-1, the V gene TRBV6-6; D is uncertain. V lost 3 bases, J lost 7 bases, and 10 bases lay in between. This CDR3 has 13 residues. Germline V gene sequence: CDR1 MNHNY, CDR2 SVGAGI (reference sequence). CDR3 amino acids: CASSYTGWNEQFF. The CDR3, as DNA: TGTGCCAGCAGTTATACGGGTTGGAATGAGCAGTTCTTC.

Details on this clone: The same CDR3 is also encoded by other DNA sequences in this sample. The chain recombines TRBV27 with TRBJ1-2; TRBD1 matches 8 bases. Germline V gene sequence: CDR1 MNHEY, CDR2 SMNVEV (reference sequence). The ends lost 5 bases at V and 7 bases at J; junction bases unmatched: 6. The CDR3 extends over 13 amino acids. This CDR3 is CASSKDRDGGYTF. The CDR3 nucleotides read TGTGCCAGCAGTAAGGACAGGGATGGTGGCTACACCTTC.

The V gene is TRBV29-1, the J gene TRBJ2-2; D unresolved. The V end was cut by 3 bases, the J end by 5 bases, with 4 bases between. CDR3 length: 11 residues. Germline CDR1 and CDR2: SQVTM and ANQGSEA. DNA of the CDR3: TGCAGCGTTGAGAGGACCGGGGAGCTGTTTTTT. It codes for CSVERTGELFF.

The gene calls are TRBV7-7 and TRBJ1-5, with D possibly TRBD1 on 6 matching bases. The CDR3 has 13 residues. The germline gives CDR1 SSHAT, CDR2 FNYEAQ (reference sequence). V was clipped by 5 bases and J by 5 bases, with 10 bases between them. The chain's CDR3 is CASSQDRYQPQHF. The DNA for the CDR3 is TGTGCCAGCAGCCAGGACAGATATCAGCCCCAGCATTTT.

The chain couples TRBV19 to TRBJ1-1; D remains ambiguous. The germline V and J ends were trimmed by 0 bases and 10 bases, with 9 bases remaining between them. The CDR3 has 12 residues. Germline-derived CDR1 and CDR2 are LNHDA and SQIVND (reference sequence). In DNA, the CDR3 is TGTGCCAGTAGTATAGATCTTCGGGTAGCTTTCTTT. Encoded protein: CASSIDLRVAFF.

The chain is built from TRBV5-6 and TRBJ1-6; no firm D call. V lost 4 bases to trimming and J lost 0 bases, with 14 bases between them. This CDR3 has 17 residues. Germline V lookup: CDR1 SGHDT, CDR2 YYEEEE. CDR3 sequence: CASSKYAGASYNSPLHF. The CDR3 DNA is TGTGCCAGCAGCAAGTATGCGGGCGCCTCCTATAATTCACCCCTCCACTTT.

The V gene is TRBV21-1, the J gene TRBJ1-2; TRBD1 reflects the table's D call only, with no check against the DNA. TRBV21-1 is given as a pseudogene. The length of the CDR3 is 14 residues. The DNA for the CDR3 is TGTGCCAGCAGCAAAGATGAGGGGGCAGTAGGGTACACCTTC. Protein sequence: CASSKDEGAVGYTF.

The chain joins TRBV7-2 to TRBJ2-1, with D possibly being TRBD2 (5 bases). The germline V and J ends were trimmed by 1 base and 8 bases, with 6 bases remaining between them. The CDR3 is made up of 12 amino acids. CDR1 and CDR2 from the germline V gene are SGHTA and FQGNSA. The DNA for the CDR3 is TGTGCCAGCAGCTTAGTCGGGGATGAGCAGTTCTTC. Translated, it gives CASSLVGDEQFF. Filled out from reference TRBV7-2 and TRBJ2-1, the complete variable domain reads GAGVSQSPSNKVTEKGKDVELRCDPISGHTALYWYRQSLGQGLEFLIYFQGNSAPDKSGLPSDRFSAERTGGSVSTLTIQRTQQEDSAVYLCASSLVGDEQFFGPGTRLTVL.

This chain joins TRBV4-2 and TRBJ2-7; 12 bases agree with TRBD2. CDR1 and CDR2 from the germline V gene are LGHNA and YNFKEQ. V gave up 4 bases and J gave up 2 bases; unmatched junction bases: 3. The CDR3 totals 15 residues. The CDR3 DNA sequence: TGTGCCAGCAGCCTCGGACTAGCGGGGCCCTACGAGCAGTACTTC. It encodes CASSLGLAGPYEQYF.

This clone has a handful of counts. CDR3 sequence (DNA): TGTGCCTGGAGTGTTAACCGTAGCGGGAGACGGGAGACCCAGTACTTC. Translating gives CAWSVNRSGRRETQYF. V and J are TRBV30 and TRBJ2-5, with 9 bases that match TRBD2. The trim removed 0 bases at V and 5 bases at J, leaving 10 bases unmatched. The CDR3 consists of 16 residues. Germline V CDR1 and CDR2: GTSNPN, SVGIG (reference sequence).

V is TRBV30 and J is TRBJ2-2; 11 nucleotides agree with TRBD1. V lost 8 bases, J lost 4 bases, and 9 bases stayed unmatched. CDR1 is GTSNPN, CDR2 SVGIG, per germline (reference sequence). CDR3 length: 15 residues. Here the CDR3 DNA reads TGTGCCGGCACCTGGACAGGGGGCAGCACCGGGGAGCTGTTTTTT. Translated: CAGTWTGGSTGELFF.

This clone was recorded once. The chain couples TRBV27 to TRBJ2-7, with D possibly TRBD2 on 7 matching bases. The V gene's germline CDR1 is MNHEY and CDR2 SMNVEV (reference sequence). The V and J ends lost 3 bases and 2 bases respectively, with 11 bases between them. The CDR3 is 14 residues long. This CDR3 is CASSFRGAPYEQYF. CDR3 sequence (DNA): TGTGCCAGCAGTTTCCGGGGGGCCCCCTACGAGCAGTACTTC.